A selection of T cell receptor beta chains follows, all from one sample in a study of response to subunit inactivated influenza vaccine. A single record per CDR3 protein comes from TCRdb applying MiXCR to the RT-PCR reads. Altogether a few hundred thousand distinct CDR3 sequences are present, about 7.2% being singletons, with the ten largest covering roughly 13%. Specimen: PBMCs from blood, collected less than 30 months after vaccination. The receptors originated from a man aged 50 to 75 who received an inactivated influenza vaccine. CDR3s include the opening cysteine and the closing phenylalanine or tryptophan. Fields, in order: D gene, V gene, clone size, J gene, CDR3 DNA, CDR3 protein. A D gene is named only where the DNA matches it firmly. A row's size may be missing; if present it is once, few, many or a size class.

D: TRBD1
V: TRBV7-6
size: few
J: TRBJ1-4
DNA: TGTGCCAGCAGCGCCCTGGGACAGACTAATGAAAAACTGTTTTTT
CDR3: CASSALGQTNEKLFF

D: -
V: TRBV10-3
size: few
J: TRBJ1-4
DNA: TGTGCCACGAAGCCGAACAGTGCAACTAATGAAAAACTGTTTTTT
CDR3: CATKPNSATNEKLFF

D: TRBD2
V: TRBV9
size: many
J: TRBJ2-3
DNA: TGTGCCAGCAGCGTAGATCTAGCGGGGGGCTCAGATACGCAGTATTTT
CDR3: CASSVDLAGGSDTQYF

D: TRBD2
V: TRBV12-3/TRBV12-4
size: -
J: TRBJ2-1
DNA: TGTGCCAGCAGTTTAGTCTTTGGACTAGTTAACAATGAGCAGTTCTTC
CDR3: CASSLVFGLVNNEQFF

D: -
V: TRBV6-2/TRBV6-3
size: -
J: TRBJ1-2
DNA: TGTGCCAGCAGGGAACAGGGAAGATATGGCTACACCTTC
CDR3: CASREQGRYGYTF

D: TRBD2
V: TRBV2
size: few
J: TRBJ2-3
DNA: TGTGCCAGCAGTGAAGTGACTAGCGGGGTCACAGATACGCAGTATTTT
CDR3: CASSEVTSGVTDTQYF

D: -
V: TRBV5-1
size: many
J: TRBJ1-1
DNA: TGCGCCAGCAGCTTAAACCCCGCCGGGGCGGGGGTGACTGAAGCTTTCTTT
CDR3: CASSLNPAGAGVTEAFF

D: -
V: TRBV20-1
size: many
J: TRBJ2-1
DNA: TGCAGTGCTAGATGGGCACTAGCAGACCTCGACGAGCAGTTCTTC
CDR3: CSARWALADLDEQFF

D: -
V: TRBV20-1
size: few
J: TRBJ2-1
DNA: TGCAGTTGTTACGGGACCACAAGCAATGAGCAGTTCTTC
CDR3: CSCYGTTSNEQFF

D: -
V: TRBV7-2
size: -
J: TRBJ1-2
DNA: TGTGCCAGCAGCTCAACTAGAGGTGGCTACACCTTC
CDR3: CASSSTRGGYTF

D: TRBD2
V: TRBV10-1
size: -
J: TRBJ2-1
DNA: TGCGCCAGCAGTGAATGTAGCGGGAGGGCCAATGAGCAGTTCTTC
CDR3: CASSECSGRANEQFF

D: TRBD1
V: TRBV6-5
size: many
J: TRBJ2-5
DNA: TGTGCCAGCAGTTCACAGGGGGCTAAAGAGACCCAGTACTTC
CDR3: CASSSQGAKETQYF

D: TRBD1
V: TRBV4-3
size: -
J: TRBJ1-6
DNA: TGCGCCAGCAGCCAAGACCTACCGGACAGGGTATTATCACCCCTCCACTTT
CDR3: CASSQDLPDRVLSPLHF

D: -
V: TRBV12-3/TRBV12-4
size: many
J: TRBJ2-2
DNA: TGTGCCAGCAGTTTTCCGGCGACTAACACCGGGGAGCTGTTTTTT
CDR3: CASSFPATNTGELFF

D: -
V: TRBV2
size: few
J: TRBJ2-2
DNA: TGTGCCAGCATCCGGGACACCTTCACCGGGGAGCTGTTTTTT
CDR3: CASIRDTFTGELFF

D: -
V: TRBV28
size: -
J: TRBJ2-6
DNA: TGTGCCAGCAGTTTTAGTTCGTCTGGGAAAGGCTCTGGGGCCAACGTCCTGACTTTC
CDR3: CASSFSSSGKGSGANVLTF

D: TRBD1
V: TRBV29-1
size: -
J: TRBJ1-1
DNA: TGCAGCGTTCTTAGGACAGGGTGGAACACTGAAGCTTTCTTT
CDR3: CSVLRTGWNTEAFF

D: -
V: TRBV5-1
size: -
J: TRBJ1-1
DNA: TGCGCCAGCAGCCCGAGACCAGGGGACACTGAAGCTTTCTTT
CDR3: CASSPRPGDTEAFF

D: -
V: TRBV14
size: few
J: TRBJ2-1
DNA: TGTGCCAGCAGCCAAGCGGGAGCTCTGTACAATGAGCAGTTCTTC
CDR3: CASSQAGALYNEQFF

D: -
V: TRBV15
size: -
J: TRBJ1-4
DNA: TGTGCCACCAGCAGAGTCGCTCATGAAAAACTGTTTTTT
CDR3: CATSRVAHEKLFF

D: TRBD1
V: TRBV20-1
size: -
J: TRBJ1-2
DNA: TGCAGTGCCATCCTCTCTTCCACAGGGACAGGCTATGGCTACACCTTC
CDR3: CSAILSSTGTGYGYTF

D: -
V: TRBV4-2
size: few
J: TRBJ2-5
DNA: TGTGCCAGCAGCCCAAGGAGACAGCCCCAAGAGACCCAGTACTTC
CDR3: CASSPRRQPQETQYF

D: -
V: TRBV5-1
size: many
J: TRBJ2-5
DNA: TGCGCCAGCAGCTACTTTTCCACGGCCCAGGGAGAGACCCAGTACTTC
CDR3: CASSYFSTAQGETQYF

D: -
V: TRBV2
size: few
J: TRBJ2-4
DNA: TGTGCCAGCAGCCCCTCCGGGGGTTACATTCAGTACTTC
CDR3: CASSPSGGYIQYF

D: -
V: TRBV20-1
size: few
J: TRBJ2-1
DNA: TGCAGTGCATTACCGGCAAAGACCTACAATGAGCAGTTCTTC
CDR3: CSALPAKTYNEQFF

D: -
V: TRBV6-5
size: many
J: TRBJ1-6
DNA: TGTGCCAGCAGTTACTCGAGGGCATATTCACCCCTCCACTTT
CDR3: CASSYSRAYSPLHF

D: TRBD2
V: TRBV20-1
size: -
J: TRBJ2-5
DNA: TGCAGTGCTAGAAGATATCGGACTAGCGGGAGGATAGTAGAGACCCAGTACTTC
CDR3: CSARRYRTSGRIVETQYF

D: TRBD2
V: TRBV20-1
size: many
J: TRBJ2-4
DNA: TGCAGTGCTGGAGGGACTAGCAGAGCCAAAAACATTCAGTACTTC
CDR3: CSAGGTSRAKNIQYF

D: -
V: TRBV4-1
size: -
J: TRBJ2-5
DNA: TGCGCCAGCAGCCAAGTTAAAGGAGAGACCCAGTACTTC
CDR3: CASSQVKGETQYF

D: -
V: TRBV15
size: -
J: TRBJ2-3
DNA: TGTGCCACCAGCAGAGACCTTACTCCGGGGCCGGAGCCTGGGGGTACGCAGTATTTT
CDR3: CATSRDLTPGPEPGGTQYF

D: -
V: TRBV7-2
size: few
J: TRBJ2-7
DNA: TGTGCCAGCAGACCTGGGGGGGCTGCCTACGAGCAGTACTTC
CDR3: CASRPGGAAYEQYF

D: TRBD1
V: TRBV12-3/TRBV12-4
size: -
J: TRBJ1-5
DNA: TGTGCCAGCACCCTCACAGGGGGCGGTCAGCCCCAGCATTTT
CDR3: CASTLTGGGQPQHF

D: -
V: TRBV9
size: once
J: TRBJ2-3
DNA: TGTGCCAGCCGCGTGGACCCGTCGGATACGCAGTATTTT
CDR3: CASRVDPSDTQYF